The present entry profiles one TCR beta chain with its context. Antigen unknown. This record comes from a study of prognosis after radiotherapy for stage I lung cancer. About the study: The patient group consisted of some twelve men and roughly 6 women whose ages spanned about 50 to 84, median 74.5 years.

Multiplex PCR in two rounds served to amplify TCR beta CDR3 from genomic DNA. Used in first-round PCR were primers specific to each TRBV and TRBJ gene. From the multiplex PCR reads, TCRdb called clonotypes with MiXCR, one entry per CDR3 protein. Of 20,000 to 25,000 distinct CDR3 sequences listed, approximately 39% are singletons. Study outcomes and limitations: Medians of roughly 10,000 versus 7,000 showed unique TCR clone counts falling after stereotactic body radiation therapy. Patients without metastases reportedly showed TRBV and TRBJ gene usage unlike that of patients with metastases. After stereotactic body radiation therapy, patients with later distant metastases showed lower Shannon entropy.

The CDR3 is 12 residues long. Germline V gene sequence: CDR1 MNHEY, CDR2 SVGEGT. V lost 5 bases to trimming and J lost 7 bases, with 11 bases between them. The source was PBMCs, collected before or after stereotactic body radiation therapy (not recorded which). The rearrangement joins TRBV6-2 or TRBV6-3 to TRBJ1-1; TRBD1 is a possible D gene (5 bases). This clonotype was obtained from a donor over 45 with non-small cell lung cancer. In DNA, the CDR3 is TGTGCCAGCAGTAGCAGGGACGGTGAAGCTTTCTTT. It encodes CASSSRDGEAFF.